These 9 T cell receptor beta chains originate from one sample sequenced in a study of regulatory T cells in long-lasting Graves disease. Researchers made TCR beta libraries by using iRepertoire HTBI primers and running Arm-PCR on CDR3 regions. TCRdb reprocessed the multiplex PCR reads with MiXCR, giving one entry per CDR3 protein. Of roughly 400,000 distinct CDR3 sequences listed, about 17% are singletons. Sample time point: newly diagnosed GD, antithyroid drugs for less than 3 months. From PBMCs, RNA was extracted and then used to make the TCR library. These data also formed part of another study, on T cells in Graves' hyperthyroidism and ophthalmopathy.

Sample: peripheral blood mononuclear cells (PBMCs), taken at new diagnosis, from a patient treated with antithyroid drugs. These receptors originate from a woman between 18 and 30 years old with Graves disease.

This clonotype was observed once. One base away lies a much larger clone, so this may be a sequencing read error. Without the conserved terminal phenylalanine or tryptophan, this CDR3 likely stems from a read error. J is TRBJ2-7 and V is TRBV11-2; D remains ambiguous. The germline CDR1 and CDR2 sequences are SGHAT and FQNNGV. The V gene lost 5 bases and the J gene lost 4 bases, with 15 bases spanning the gap. This CDR3 contains 14 residues. The CDR3 bases are TGTGCCAGCAGCCACCCGGGTCCTAATTACGAGCAGTACCTC. Amino acids: CASSHPGPNYEQYL.

This clonotype was detected only once. A far larger clone lies a single base away; this is likely a read error. The rearrangement links TRBV28 to TRBJ2-5; D ambiguous. Germline V gene sequence: CDR1 MDHEN, CDR2 SYDVKM. V shed 6 bases and J shed 11 bases, with 22 bases lying between them. This CDR3 spans 14 amino acids. CDR3 coding DNA: TGTGCCAGCAGCGACCCACCCGGGTACAATGAGCAGTACTTC. This encodes CASSDPPGYNEQYF.

The chain combines TRBV20-1 with TRBJ2-3; D could derive from TRBD1 or TRBD2 (5 bases each). The germline V and J ends were trimmed by 7 bases and 4 bases, with 12 bases remaining between them. From germline, CDR1 is DFQATT and CDR2 SNEGSKA (reference sequence). The CDR3 has 12 amino acids. CDR3 region: CSVRRGADTQYF. The CDR3 coding sequence is TGCAGTGTGAGAAGAGGGGCAGATACGCAGTATTTT.

Many counts were recorded for this clonotype. The CDR3 spells CASSTDREPSYEQYF. In DNA form, the CDR3 reads TGTGCCAGCAGTACCGACAGGGAGCCCTCCTACGAGCAGTACTTC. The chain employs TRBV6-1 and TRBJ2-7, with 7 bases fitting TRBD1. Unmatched junction bases numbered 7, after V lost 5 bases and J lost 0 bases. Germline-derived CDR1 and CDR2 are MNHNS and SASEGT. The CDR3 runs to 15 residues.

This clonotype was picked up many times. The chain links TRBV28 to TRBJ2-7; possible D gene TRBD1, 5 bases. Trimming took 3 bases from V and 3 from J, leaving 9 bases between them. This CDR3 is built from 13 residues. In germline, CDR1 is MDHEN, CDR2 SYDVKM. Written as DNA, the CDR3 is TGTGCCAGCAGTTTGGGGCATCTCTACGAGCAGTACTTC. Protein product: CASSLGHLYEQYF.

The gene calls are TRBV18 and TRBJ2-5; possible D gene TRBD1, 6 bases. Germline lookup yields CDR1 KGHSH and CDR2 LQKENI. This CDR3 spans 19 amino acids. Trimming took off 1 base at V and 2 bases at J, with 23 bases between the two ends. The CDR3 spells CASSPRGRAQGTGQETQYF. The CDR3 DNA sequence: TGTGCCAGCTCACCACGAGGCAGGGCACAGGGTACGGGACAAGAGACCCAGTACTTC.

This clonotype has a count of ten or more. This chain links TRBV7-6 with TRBJ2-7, with 7 positions matching TRBD1. The trim removed 1 base at V and 0 bases at J, leaving 3 bases unmatched. CDR3 size: 15 residues. Germline V gene sequence: CDR1 SGHVS, CDR2 FNYEAQ. CDR3 sequence reads: CASSLGTGPSYEQYF. CDR3 sequence (DNA): TGTGCCAGCAGCTTAGGGACAGGACCCTCCTACGAGCAGTACTTC.

J is TRBJ2-1 and V is TRBV4-1, with D possibly matching TRBD1 (6 bases). The CDR3 totals 16 residues. V shed 3 bases and J shed 4 bases, with 16 bases lying between them. Germline V CDR1 and CDR2: MGHRA, YSYEKL. This CDR3 is CASSQDRTDSYNEQFF. CDR3 nucleotides: TGCGCCAGCAGCCAGGACCGGACAGACAGTTACAATGAGCAGTTCTTC.

This clonotype was found many times. This chain joins TRBV7-2 and TRBJ2-1; 9 bases map to TRBD2. The V gene end was trimmed by 5 bases and the J gene end by 2 bases; junction bases not matched to a gene: 10. The CDR3 spans 17 residues. The germline V gene encodes CDR1 SGHTA and CDR2 FQGNSA. CDR3 residues: CASSPYGLAGTYNEQFF. The DNA of the CDR3 is TGTGCCAGCAGCCCATACGGCCTAGCGGGAACCTACAATGAGCAGTTCTTC.